The next 7 T cell receptor beta chains were all read from a single sample in a study of CD8 T cells in Susac syndrome. Reverse transcription used about 0.5 to 1 ug RNA and random hexamers. TCRdb processed the immunoSEQ multiplex PCR reads anew with MiXCR; each CDR3 protein has one entry. This sample carries fewer than 350,000 distinct CDR3 sequences, approximately 85% of them seen once, and the ten largest clones take around 0.21%. Sequenced input: CD8+ T cells from PBMCs. Every receptor here comes from a human donor with multiple sclerosis.

V and J are TRBV7-8 and TRBJ1-1; D unresolved. Deletions cut 2 bases from V and 1 base from J, with 11 bases between. This CDR3 has 15 residues. In germline, CDR1 is SGHVS, CDR2 FQNEAQ. The CDR3 region has the DNA TGTGCCAGCAGCTTAAATAGGGCTGCGAACACTGAAGCTTTCTTT. It translates to CASSLNRAANTEAFF. Drawing the rest from reference TRBV7-8 and TRBJ1-1, the complete variable domain is GAGVSQSPRYKVAKRGQDVALRCDPISGHVSLFWYQQALGQGPEFLTYFQNEAQLDKSGLPSDRFFAERPEGSVSTLKIQRTQQEDSAVYLCASSLNRAANTEAFFGQGTRLTVV.

This chain uses TRBV27 with TRBJ1-2; 8 nucleotides match TRBD1. The germline CDR1 and CDR2 sequences are MNHEY and SMNVEV (reference sequence). The CDR3 is made up of 13 amino acids. Losses at the gene ends were 8 bases for V and 3 bases for J; bases not matched to a gene: 5. CDR3 sequence: CASWDRKDYGYTF. The DNA for the CDR3 is TGTGCCAGCTGGGACAGGAAGGACTATGGCTACACCTTC.

The chain links TRBV29-1 to TRBJ2-3; tentatively, D is TRBD1 (6 bases). Germline CDR1 is SQVTM and CDR2 is ANQGSEA. The CDR3 is made up of 17 amino acids. V was pared by 0 bases and J by 0 bases, with 16 bases between. Written as DNA, the CDR3 is TGCAGCGTTGAAGACAAAGAGGGGGTGATAAGCACAGATACGCAGTATTTT. Translated, it gives CSVEDKEGVISTDTQYF.

The chain combines TRBV9 with TRBJ2-1, with D possibly matching TRBD2 (6 bases). The ends were cut back, 4 bases at V and 0 bases at J, with 17 bases in the middle. The CDR3 consists of 17 residues. Germline CDR1 reads SGDLS; CDR2 reads YYNGEE. The DNA of the CDR3 is TGTGCCAGCAGCCCCCTTCCGGCGCGGGGCTCCTACAATGAGCAGTTCTTC. This translates into CASSPLPARGSYNEQFF.

The chain combines TRBV6-2 or TRBV6-3 with TRBJ2-1; 8 nucleotides agree with TRBD2. V trimming: 6 bases; J trimming: 6 bases; junction bases outside the gene matches: 13. The CDR3 spans 16 residues. Germline V gene data show CDR1 as MNHEY and CDR2 as SVGEGT. CDR3 protein: CASRPRQREWGNEQFF. The CDR3 bases are TGTGCCAGCAGGCCTCGCCAGCGGGAGTGGGGCAATGAGCAGTTCTTC.

This clonotype has more than one count but fewer than ten. The chain combines TRBV27 with TRBJ2-1; D remains unclear. CDR3 length: 16 amino acids. Trimming took 3 bases from V and 0 from J, leaving 12 bases between them. Germline V lookup: CDR1 MNHEY, CDR2 SMNVEV (reference sequence). The CDR3: CASSFIGFSSYNEQFF. The CDR3 nucleotides are TGTGCCAGCAGTTTTATAGGGTTCTCCTCCTACAATGAGCAGTTCTTC.

This clonotype was observed once. The chain carries TRBV27 and TRBJ1-4, with D perhaps TRBD1 (5 bases). CDR3 size: 17 residues. In germline, CDR1 is MNHEY, CDR2 SMNVEV (reference sequence). With 0 bases removed from V and 4 bases from J, the gap between germline ends came to 15 bases. The CDR3 DNA is TGTGCCAGCAGTTTATCCGCGACAGCTCGGCTTAATGAAAAACTGTTTTTT. This translates into CASSLSATARLNEKLFF.